Listed below are T cell receptor beta chains from one sample, sequenced in a study of T cell responses to AZD1222 COVID-19 vaccine. Data came from immunoSEQ multiplex PCR; TCRdb stores just in-frame clones and leaves some out. The sample yields over 150,000 clones, over 85% seen once. This material consisted of peripheral blood, taken on day 0 of AZD1222 vaccination. The receptor set was obtained from an adult in good health. Both conserved end residues are part of each CDR3. A D gene is named only where the DNA matches it firmly. Size is stated for part of the rows, as once, few or many counts, or as a class when the clone is expanded.

>NA|TRBV6-5|TRBJ1-2|NA
TGTGCCAGCAGTTACGATTTTATGGGTGTTGGCTACACCTTC
CASSYDFMGVGYTF
>TRBD2|TRBV3-1/TRBV3-2|TRBJ2-7|NA
TGTGCCAGCAGCCGGCGTCTCGGACTAGCGGGGCTCTACGAGCAGTACTTC
CASSRRLGLAGLYEQYF
>NA|TRBV5-1|TRBJ2-2|NA
TGCGCCAGCAGCTTGATTGCGCTGAACCGGGGGCGGACCGGGGAGCTGTTTTTT
CASSLIALNRGRTGELFF
>TRBD1|TRBV6-2/TRBV6-3|TRBJ1-5|NA
TGTGCCGGCAGCGGACAGGCCAATCAGCCCCAGCATTTT
CAGSGQANQPQHF
>NA|TRBV7-2|TRBJ1-6|NA
TGTGCCAGCAGCTTATTGGTCGGACAGATGACTAATTCACCCCTCCACTTT
CASSLLVGQMTNSPLHF
>TRBD1|TRBV14|TRBJ1-4|NA
TGTGCCAGCAGCCGTGGACAGGGGGCAGGTGAAAAACTGTTTTTT
CASSRGQGAGEKLFF
>NA|TRBV5-1|TRBJ2-7|NA
TGCGCCAGCAGCTTGCAGGGCAAAACCTACGAGCAGTACTTC
CASSLQGKTYEQYF
>NA|TRBV29-1|TRBJ2-1|NA
TGCAGCGTTGAGGGTGGATCCGAAGGTTACAATGAGCAGTTCTTC
CSVEGGSEGYNEQFF
>TRBD2|TRBV28|TRBJ2-5|NA
TGTGCCAGCAGTTCCCAAAGAGCGGGGGGATTGGTGACCCAGTACTTC
CASSSQRAGGLVTQYF
>NA|TRBV24-1|TRBJ1-1|NA
TGTGCCACCAGTGACTCCCCGGGGAGGGGTCAACCTCTAGCTTTCTTT
CATSDSPGRGQPLAFF
>NA|TRBV7-2|TRBJ2-7|NA
TGTGCCAGCAGCTTAGCAGCCTCCAACTACGAGCAGTACTTC
CASSLAASNYEQYF
>TRBD1|TRBV6-5|TRBJ1-2|NA
TGTGCCAGCAGTTACGGGCCCGGACAGGGTGGCTACACCTTC
CASSYGPGQGGYTF
>TRBD2|TRBV6-2/TRBV6-3|TRBJ2-7|NA
TGTGCCAGCAGTCCCCCACCCCGGGGGGACTACGAGCAGTACTTC
CASSPPPRGDYEQYF
>NA|TRBV10-3|TRBJ1-4|NA
TGTGCCATCGGGGCAACTAATGAAAAACTGTTTTTT
CAIGATNEKLFF
>NA|TRBV27|TRBJ1-5|NA
TGTGCCAGCAGTTTATATGCGCGGGGGTTTAGCAATCAGCCCCAGCATTTT
CASSLYARGFSNQPQHF
>NA|TRBV7-9|TRBJ1-1|NA
TGTGCCACCCTGGAGGAGACTGAAGCTTTCTTT
CATLEETEAFF
>TRBD2|TRBV5-6|TRBJ2-3|NA
TGTGCCAGCAGCTCCTTACAGACTAGCGGGCGAGTCACAGATACGCAGTATTTT
CASSSLQTSGRVTDTQYF
>NA|TRBV10-3|TRBJ1-4|once
TGTGCCATCAGTGAGTCTGATGAAAAACTGTTTTTT
CAISESDEKLFF
>NA|TRBV21-1|TRBJ1-1|few
TGTGCCAGCACCTTCACAGGGGTTGTCACTGAAGCTTTCTTT
CASTFTGVVTEAFF
>NA|TRBV4-1|TRBJ1-3|NA
TGCGCCAGCAGCCAGGGGCTAGGGCCCGGAAACACCATATATTTT
CASSQGLGPGNTIYF
>NA|TRBV6-5|TRBJ1-2|NA
TGTGCCAGCAGAACGGGACCTCCTAACTATGGCTACACCTTC
CASRTGPPNYGYTF
>TRBD1|TRBV5-1|TRBJ2-1|once
TGCGCCAGCAGCTTGGGACAGGGACACAATGAGCAGTTCTTC
CASSLGQGHNEQFF